One sample yielded the 5 T cell receptor beta chains listed below, sequenced in a study of blood T cell repertoires in COVID-19. Clones were sequenced by immunoSEQ multiplex PCR, and TCRdb holds only the in-frame ones, with some missing. The repertoire holds around 320,000 clones, with around 92% as singletons. Sequenced input: PBMCs or T cells enriched from blood (not recorded which). Every receptor here comes from a woman aged 45-65 years who had been exposed to COVID-19.

The chain couples TRBV12-3 or TRBV12-4 to TRBJ2-7; 7 bases map to TRBD1. This CDR3 is built from 13 residues. After removal of 6 bases from V and 6 bases from J, the junction contained 8 bases not matched to a gene. CDR3 coding DNA: TGTGCCAGCAGCCTATACGGGACAGTCGAGCAGTACTTC. Translating it yields CASSLYGTVEQYF.

The chain combines TRBV18 with TRBJ2-3, with 12 bases fitting TRBD2. Germline assignment: CDR1 KGHSH and CDR2 LQKENI. CDR3 length: 17 amino acids. The V and J ends lost 2 bases and 1 base, in that order; junction bases with no gene match: 4. The CDR3 here is CASSPTTSGGRTDTQYF. The DNA for the CDR3 is TGTGCCAGCTCACCAACCACTAGCGGGGGGCGCACAGATACGCAGTATTTT.

The sample holds a few counts of this clone. The J gene is TRBJ2-3, the V gene TRBV5-4; 14 positions agree with TRBD2. The CDR3 runs to 16 residues. CDR1 and CDR2 (germline): SGHNT, YYREEE (reference sequence). Trimming removed 3 bases from V and 6 bases from J; junction bases left unmatched: 6. The CDR3 DNA sequence: TGTGCCAGCAGCTCCGAGACTAGCGGGGGGGCGGATACGCAGTATTTT. Translation: CASSSETSGGADTQYF.

This chain connects TRBV5-6 to TRBJ1-1; a weak D match, TRBD1 (5 bases). V gave up 4 bases and J gave up 3 bases, with 16 bases separating them. The germline V gene has CDR1 SGHDT and CDR2 YYEEEE. This CDR3 region has 15 residues. The CDR3 region is CASSLWGRVDTEAFF. In DNA, the CDR3 is TGTGCCAGCAGCCTCTGGGGCAGGGTGGACACTGAAGCTTTCTTT.

The gene calls are TRBV20-1 and TRBJ1-2, with D unclear. CDR3 length equals 11 residues. Trimming stripped 4 bases from V and 8 bases from J, with 11 bases between. Germline lookup yields CDR1 DFQATT and CDR2 SNEGSKA (reference sequence). The CDR3 DNA sequence: TGCAGTGCTACAGTGCCGAGGGGCTACACCTTC. It encodes CSATVPRGYTF.